This T cell receptor beta chain derives from a study of T cells in tuberculosis. Study-wide results and caveats: Classification accuracy was about 90% (AUROC around 0.9) with the GMM-specific repertoire. GMM-specific TCRs were nearer to active tuberculosis alpha repertoires, suggesting expansion.

CDR1 is GTSNPN, CDR2 SVGIG, per germline (reference sequence). CDR3 length: 12 residues. Trimming stripped 5 bases from V and 7 bases from J, with 14 bases between. Documented time point: new active TB diagnosis, blood taken before or within 7 days of starting treatment. Confirmation came from sputum smear and/or culture positivity for M. tuberculosis. About this clone itself: Its target is unknown.

The repertoire was sequenced with immunoSEQ multiplex PCR; TCRdb's copy has only in-frame clones and lacks some. The repertoire consists of 25,000 to 35,000 clones, with about 82% occurring once and the leading ten covering under 6.5%. The J gene is TRBJ1-2, the V gene TRBV30; no definite D call. This clonotype was sampled from an adult with tuberculosis. The input for sequencing was PBMCs, taken at tuberculosis diagnosis. The CDR3 nucleotides are TGTGCCTGGCCGAGTCCGCCGGGTGGCTACACCTTC. Its protein is CAWPSPPGGYTF.